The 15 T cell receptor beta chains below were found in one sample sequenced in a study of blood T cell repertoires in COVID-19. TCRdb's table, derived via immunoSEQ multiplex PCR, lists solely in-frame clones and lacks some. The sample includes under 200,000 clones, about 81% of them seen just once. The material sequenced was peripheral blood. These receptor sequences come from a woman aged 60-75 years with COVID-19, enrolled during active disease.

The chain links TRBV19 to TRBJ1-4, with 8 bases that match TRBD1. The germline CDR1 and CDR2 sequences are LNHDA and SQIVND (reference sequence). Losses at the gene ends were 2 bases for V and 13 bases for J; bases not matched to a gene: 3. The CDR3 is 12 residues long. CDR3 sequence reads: CASSILTGALFF. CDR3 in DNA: TGTGCCAGTAGTATATTGACAGGGGCACTGTTTTTT.

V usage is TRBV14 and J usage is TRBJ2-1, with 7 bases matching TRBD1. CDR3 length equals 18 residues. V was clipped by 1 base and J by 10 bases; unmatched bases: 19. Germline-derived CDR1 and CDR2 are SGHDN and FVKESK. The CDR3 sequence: CASSQVWPPGTARWEQFF. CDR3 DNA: TGTGCCAGCAGCCAAGTCTGGCCCCCCGGGACAGCCCGCTGGGAGCAGTTCTTC.

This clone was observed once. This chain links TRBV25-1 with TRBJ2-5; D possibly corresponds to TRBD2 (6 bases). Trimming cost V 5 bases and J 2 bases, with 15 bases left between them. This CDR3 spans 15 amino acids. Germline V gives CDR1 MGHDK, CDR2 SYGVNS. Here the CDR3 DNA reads TGTGCCAGCAGTCCCCGTGGGGCGGGGCAAGAGACCCAGTACTTC. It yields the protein CASSPRGAGQETQYF.

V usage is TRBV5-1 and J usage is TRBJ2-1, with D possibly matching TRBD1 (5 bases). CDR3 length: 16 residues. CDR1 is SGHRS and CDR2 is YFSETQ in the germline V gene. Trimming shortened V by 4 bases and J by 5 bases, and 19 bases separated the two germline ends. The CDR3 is CASSPIGGQLHNEQFF. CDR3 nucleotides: TGCGCCAGCAGCCCCATTGGCGGACAACTACACAATGAGCAGTTCTTC.

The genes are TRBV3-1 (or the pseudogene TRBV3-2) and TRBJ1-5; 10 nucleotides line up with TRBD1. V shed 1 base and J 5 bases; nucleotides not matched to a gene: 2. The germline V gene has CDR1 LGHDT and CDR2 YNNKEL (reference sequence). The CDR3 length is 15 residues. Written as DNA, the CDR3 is TGTGCCAGCAGCCAAGGGGACAGGGGCCATCAGCCCCAGCATTTT. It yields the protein CASSQGDRGHQPQHF.

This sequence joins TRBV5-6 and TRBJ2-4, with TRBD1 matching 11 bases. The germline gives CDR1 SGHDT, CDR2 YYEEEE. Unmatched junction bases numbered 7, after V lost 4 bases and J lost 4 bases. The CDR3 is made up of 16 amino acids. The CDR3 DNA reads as TGTGCCAGCAGCGGGGACAGGGGGAGACTAAAAAACATTCAGTACTTC. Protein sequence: CASSGDRGRLKNIQYF.

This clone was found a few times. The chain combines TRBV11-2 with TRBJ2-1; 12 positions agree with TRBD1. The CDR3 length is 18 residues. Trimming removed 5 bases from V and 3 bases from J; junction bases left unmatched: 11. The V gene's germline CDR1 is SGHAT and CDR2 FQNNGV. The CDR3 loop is CASSQAPGTGGLYNEQFF. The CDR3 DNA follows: TGTGCCAGCAGCCAAGCCCCCGGGACAGGGGGCCTCTACAATGAGCAGTTCTTC. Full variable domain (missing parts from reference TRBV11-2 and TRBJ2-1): EAGVAQSPRYKIIEKRQSVAFWCNPISGHATLYWYQQILGQGPKLLIQFQNNGVVDDSQLPKDRFSAERLKGVDSTLKIQPAKLEDSAVYLCASSQAPGTGGLYNEQFFGPGTRLTVL.

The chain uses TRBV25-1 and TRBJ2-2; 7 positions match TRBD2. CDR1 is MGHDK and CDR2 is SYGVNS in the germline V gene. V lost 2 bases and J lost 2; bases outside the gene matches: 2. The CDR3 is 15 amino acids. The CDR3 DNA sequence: TGTGCCAGCAGTGAACTAGCGGTTAACACCGGGGAGCTGTTTTTT. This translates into CASSELAVNTGELFF.

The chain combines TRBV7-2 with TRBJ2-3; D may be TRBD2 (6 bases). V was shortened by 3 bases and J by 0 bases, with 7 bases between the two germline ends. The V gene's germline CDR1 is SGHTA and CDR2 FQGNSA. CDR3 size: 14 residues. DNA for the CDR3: TGTGCCAGCAGCTTTAGCGGTAGCACAGATACGCAGTATTTT. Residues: CASSFSGSTDTQYF.

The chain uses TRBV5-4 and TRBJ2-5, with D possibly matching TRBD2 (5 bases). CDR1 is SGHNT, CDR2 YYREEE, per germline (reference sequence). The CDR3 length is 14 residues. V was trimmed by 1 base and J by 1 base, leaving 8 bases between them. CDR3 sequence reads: CASSLKAVQETQYF. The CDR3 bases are TGTGCCAGCAGCTTGAAAGCGGTCCAAGAGACCCAGTACTTC.

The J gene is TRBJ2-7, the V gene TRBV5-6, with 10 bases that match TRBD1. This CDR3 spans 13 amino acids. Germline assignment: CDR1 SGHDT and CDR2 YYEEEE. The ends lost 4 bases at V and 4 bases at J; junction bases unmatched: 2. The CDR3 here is CASSRDRGYEQYV. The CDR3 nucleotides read TGTGCCAGCAGCCGGGACAGGGGATACGAGCAGTACGTC.

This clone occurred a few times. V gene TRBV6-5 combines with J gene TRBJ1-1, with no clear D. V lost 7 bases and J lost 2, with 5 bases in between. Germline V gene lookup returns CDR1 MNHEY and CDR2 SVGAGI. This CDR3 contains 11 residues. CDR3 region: CASTLNTEAFF. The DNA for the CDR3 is TGTGCCAGCACACTAAACACTGAAGCTTTCTTT.

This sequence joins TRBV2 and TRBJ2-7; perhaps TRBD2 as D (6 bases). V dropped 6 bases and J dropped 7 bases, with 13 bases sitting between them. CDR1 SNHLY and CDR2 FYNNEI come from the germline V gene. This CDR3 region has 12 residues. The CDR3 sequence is CASSRDGGEQYF. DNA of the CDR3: TGTGCCAGCAGCAGAGACGGGGGAGAGCAGTACTTC.

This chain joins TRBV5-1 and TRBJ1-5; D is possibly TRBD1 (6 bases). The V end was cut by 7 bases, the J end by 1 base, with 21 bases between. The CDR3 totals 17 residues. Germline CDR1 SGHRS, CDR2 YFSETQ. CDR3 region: CASPSPPGEGSNQPQHF. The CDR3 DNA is TGCGCCAGCCCCAGCCCTCCAGGGGAAGGGAGCAATCAGCCCCAGCATTTT. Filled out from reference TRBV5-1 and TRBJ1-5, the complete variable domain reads KAGVTQTPRYLIKTRGQQVTLSCSPISGHRSVSWYQQTPGQGLQFLFEYFSETQRNKGNFPGRFSGRQFSNSRSEMNVSTLELGDSALYLCASPSPPGEGSNQPQHFGDGTRLSIL.

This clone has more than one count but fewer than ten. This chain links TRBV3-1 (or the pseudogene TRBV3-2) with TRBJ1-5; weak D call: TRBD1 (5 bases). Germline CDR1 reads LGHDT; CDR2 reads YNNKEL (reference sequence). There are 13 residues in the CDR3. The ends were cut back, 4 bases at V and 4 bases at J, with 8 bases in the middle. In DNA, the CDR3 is TGTGCCAGCAGCCCCAGGGTGAATCAGCCCCAGCATTTT. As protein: CASSPRVNQPQHF.